The 12 T cell receptor beta chains below were found in one sample sequenced in a study of blood T cell repertoires in COVID-19. Sequencing used immunoSEQ multiplex PCR; TCRdb keeps in-frame clones, though not all of them. This table holds about 42,000 clones, about 89% found once. The material sequenced was peripheral blood. These receptors were collected from a human donor in a cohort sampled during active COVID-19.

This chain uses TRBV6-2 or TRBV6-3 with TRBJ2-3, with D tentatively TRBD2 (6 bases). Trimming removed 2 bases from V and 6 bases from J, with 21 bases in between. The CDR3 runs 17 residues. Germline CDR1 is MNHEY and CDR2 is SVGEGT. The CDR3 here is CASSYTVAESVQDTQYF. In nucleotides, the CDR3 is TGTGCCAGCAGTTACACAGTAGCGGAGTCCGTTCAGGATACGCAGTATTTT.

This sequence joins TRBV5-1 and TRBJ1-4; D is possibly TRBD1 (6 bases). Germline V gives CDR1 SGHRS, CDR2 YFSETQ. With 4 bases removed from V and 7 bases from J, the gap between germline ends came to 17 bases. CDR3 length equals 15 residues. The CDR3 spells CASSPGGAVGEKLFF. CDR3 sequence (DNA): TGCGCCAGCAGCCCCGGGGGGGCGGTAGGTGAAAAACTGTTTTTT.

In this sample, this clone turned up once. The V gene is TRBV15, the J gene TRBJ1-2, with TRBD1 identical over 7 bases. Germline assignment: CDR1 LNHNV and CDR2 YYDKDF (reference sequence). Trimming removed 2 bases from V and 8 bases from J; junction bases left unmatched: 8. This CDR3 is built from 14 residues. CDR3 in amino acids: CATSRMQGVEGYTF. The CDR3 DNA reads TGTGCCACCAGCAGAATGCAGGGGGTGGAAGGCTACACCTTC. The variable domain in full, completed from reference TRBV15 and TRBJ1-2, reads DAMVIQNPRYQVTQFGKPVTLSCSQTLNHNVMYWYQQKSSQAPKLLFHYYDKDFNNEADTPDNFQSRRPNTSFCFLDIRSPGLGDTAMYLCATSRMQGVEGYTFGSGTRLTVV.

As DNA, the CDR3 is TGTGCCAGCAGCGCCTCGGGACAGATAACCTACGAGCAGTACTTC. The encoded protein is CASSASGQITYEQYF. The genes are TRBV9 and TRBJ2-7; the match to TRBD1 covers 7 bases. The CDR3 length is 15 residues. The germline V gene encodes CDR1 SGDLS and CDR2 YYNGEE. V lost 3 bases to trimming and J lost 2 bases; unmatched junction nucleotides: 8.

The chain joins TRBV4-3 to TRBJ1-1; maybe TRBD1 (5 bases). This CDR3 spans 17 amino acids. Trimming shortened V by 0 bases and J by 2 bases, and 16 bases separated the two germline ends. Germline assignment: CDR1 LGHNA and CDR2 YSLEER. CDR3 DNA: TGCGCCAGCAGCCAAGATATACCCGCGGGGGGTAACACTGAAGCTTTCTTT. Its protein product is CASSQDIPAGGNTEAFF.

The chain is built from TRBV6-5 and TRBJ1-2; 8 positions agree with TRBD1. Germline V gene data show CDR1 as MNHEY and CDR2 as SVGAGI. Losses at the gene ends were 6 bases for V and 8 bases for J; bases not matched to a gene: 5. The CDR3 runs to 12 residues. The CDR3 region has the DNA TGTGCCAGCAGATCCGGACAGGGAGGCTACACCTTC. This translates into CASRSGQGGYTF.

The chain has TRBV9 and TRBJ2-7; TRBD1 aligns across 7 bases. The J segment lost 3 bases and the V segment lost 3 bases, leaving 6 bases of the junction unmatched. The CDR3 consists of 14 residues. CDR1 and CDR2 from the germline V gene are SGDLS and YYNGEE. As DNA, the CDR3 is TGTGCCAGCAGCGGGGGGACAGCTAGCTACGAGCAGTACTTC. This sequence encodes CASSGGTASYEQYF.

The chain couples TRBV5-1 to TRBJ1-1; D not resolved. The ends were cut back, 0 bases at V and 1 base at J, with 7 bases in the middle. Germline values: CDR1 SGHRS, CDR2 YFSETQ. The CDR3 runs 14 residues. The chain's CDR3 is CASSLETGNTEAFF. DNA for the CDR3: TGCGCCAGCAGCTTGGAGACTGGGAACACTGAAGCTTTCTTT.

V usage is TRBV6-5 and J usage is TRBJ1-6; D remains unclear. Trimming left V 5 bases short and J 5 bases short, with 13 bases between. The germline CDR1 and CDR2 sequences are MNHEY and SVGAGI. The CDR3 has 15 residues. CDR3: CASSLYEANNSPLHF. CDR3 nucleotides: TGTGCCAGCAGTCTGTACGAGGCCAATAATTCACCCCTCCACTTT.

CDR3 sequence: CASRNGQGAYEQYF. In DNA form, the CDR3 reads TGCGCCAGCAGGAACGGACAGGGGGCCTACGAGCAGTACTTC. This chain links TRBV5-1 with TRBJ2-7, with 10 bases matching TRBD1. Trimming at V came to 5 bases and at J to 2 bases, leaving 4 bases not matched to a gene. The CDR3 is 14 residues long. From germline, CDR1 is SGHRS and CDR2 YFSETQ.

This clone was found once. One junction end disagrees with the germline gene, perhaps due to a read error. J is TRBJ1-1 and V is TRBV7-9; the match to TRBD1 covers 8 bases. Germline values: CDR1 SEHNR, CDR2 FQNEAQ (reference sequence). This CDR3 is built from 14 residues. The CDR3 sequence is CASSYQGANSEAFF. In nucleotides, the CDR3 is TGTGCCAGCAGCTACCAGGGGGCGAACTCTGAAGCTTTCTTT.

The chain employs TRBV7-9 and TRBJ1-2, with 9 bases aligning to TRBD1. The CDR3 length is 15 residues. Germline lookup yields CDR1 SEHNR and CDR2 FQNEAQ (reference sequence). With 0 bases clipped from V and 6 bases from J, the junction kept 5 bases outside the gene matches. CDR3 DNA sequence: TGTGCCAGCAGCTTAGCCTTGACAGGGGGGGATGGCTACACCTTC. Its protein is CASSLALTGGDGYTF.